The T cell receptor (beta chain) described here comes from a study of CD8+CD57+ T cells in acquired aplastic anemia. Background on the study: DNA from sorted CD4+ and CD8+ cells averaged around 3.2 ug. General study findings and limits: Found in both controls and patients were around 29 CD8+ CDR3 sequences.

The study profiled TCR beta VDJ and CDR3 using genomic DNA as template. TCRdb used MiXCR to reprocess the reads, holding one entry per CDR3 protein. The sample shows about 270,000 distinct CDR3 sequences, roughly 82% of them seen only once. Patients sequenced had flow cytometry evidence of CD8+CD57+ cell expansion. The enrolled patients all had severe acquired aplastic anemia. Regarding this clonotype: Its antigen is unidentified.

This CDR3 is built from 14 residues. Per the germline V gene, CDR1 is SNHLY and CDR2 is FYNNEI. V lost 6 bases and J 12 bases, leaving 22 bases between the germline ends. Sequenced sample: sorted CD4+, CD8+, or CD8+CD57+ T cells (not recorded which) from PBMCs. The sequence came from a human donor with aplastic anemia. V and J are TRBV2 and TRBJ2-3, with D possibly TRBD2 on 5 matching bases. CDR3 sequence: CASSLEGGPRAQYF. CDR3 in DNA: TGTGCCAGCAGCCTAGAAGGAGGTCCCCGGGCCCAGTATTTT.